The clone carrying this T cell receptor beta chain was seen at least ten times. Antigen specificity is unknown. Template switching with 5'RACE generated the TCR cDNA and added a universal primer site and UMIs. A single record per CDR3 protein comes from TCRdb applying MiXCR to the 5' RACE reads. The sample has some 390,000 distinct CDR3 sequences, 6.2% seen once. These data come from a study of T cells after yellow fever vaccination. Study conclusions and caveats: Among primary-vaccination clones, most reappeared after the booster, at just under 98% for CD4 and around 91% for CD8. Any FACS-sorted repertoire could hold abundant clonotypes that contaminate it from the bulk population. The secondary response was weaker, and its peak arrived faster, on day 5 versus 15.

CDR1 is SGHTA, CDR2 FQGNSA, per germline. Trimming pared 4 bases from V and 8 bases from J, leaving 24 bases between. CDR3 size: 17 residues. The sequencing here drew on PBMCs, taken 5 days after the yellow fever booster vaccination. The sequence derives from a man younger than 40 who received the YFV17D yellow fever vaccine. The chain combines TRBV7-2 with TRBJ2-1; possibly TRBD2 for D (6 bases). This chain's CDR3 is CASSSSRLARGPHEQFF. Here the CDR3 DNA reads TGTGCCAGCAGCTCCTCTCGGCTAGCGCGAGGCCCCCATGAGCAGTTCTTC. The full variable domain, completed using reference TRBV7-2 and TRBJ2-1, is GAGVSQSPSNKVTEKGKDVELRCDPISGHTALYWYRQSLGQGLEFLIYFQGNSAPDKSGLPSDRFSAERTGGSVSTLTIQRTQQEDSAVYLCASSSSRLARGPHEQFFGPGTRLTVL.